A selection of T cell receptor beta chains follows, all from one sample in a study of technical replicates of blood from several donors. The method was immunoSEQ multiplex PCR; TCRdb's version includes in-frame clones alone and lacks a portion of them. The sample includes about 83,000 clones, about 90% seen only once; the top ten take 0.27%. Sequencing was performed on T cells isolated from PBMCs. Receptor source: a human donor in good health. Both conserved end residues are trimmed from each CDR3.

V gene	J gene	CDR3 protein
TRBV5-1	TRBJ1-4	ASAGQGKEKLF
TRBV6-1	TRBJ1-2	ATQWTGDYGYT
TRBV10-2	TRBJ2-1	ATLLAISYNEQF
TRBV9	TRBJ1-2	ASSFLRDRANYGYT
TRBV30	TRBJ1-6	AWSKGQGVNSPLH
TRBV29-1	TRBJ2-7	SVTSGRFTGEQY
TRBV5-1	TRBJ2-1	ASSLGASGNNEQF
TRBV18	TRBJ2-3	ASSQPGTGTDTQY
TRBV6-4	TRBJ1-5	ASSREGNQPQH
TRBV19	TRBJ2-3	ASSFYAGTASTDTQY
TRBV7-9	TRBJ2-7	ASSFPGSTYEQY
TRBV13	TRBJ2-3	ASSLDRTDTQY
TRBV10-3	TRBJ2-7	AISPEGYEQY
TRBV27	TRBJ2-5	ASSPTGVPETQY
TRBV5-4	TRBJ1-2	ASSFFEGRGIYGYT
TRBV4-1	TRBJ2-3	ASSQGPPGAGVSDTQY
TRBV27	TRBJ2-1	ASSPQFSSYNEQF
TRBV28	TRBJ1-5	ASSSTGGSHQPQH
TRBV6-5	TRBJ2-1	ASSTGTSGRTGEF
TRBV6-5	TRBJ2-1	ASSSGRAANEQF